This T cell receptor (beta chain) was sequenced in a study of blood T cell repertoires in COVID-19. About the study: Sample material is recorded as cDNA or gDNA derived from T cells, B-cell-depleted T cells, or PBMCs.

Data came from immunoSEQ multiplex PCR; TCRdb stores just in-frame clones and leaves some out. The table has 50,000 to 80,000 clones, roughly 91% seen once. Trimming shortened V by 7 bases and J by 4 bases, and 19 bases separated the two germline ends. The length of the CDR3 is 15 residues. From germline, CDR1 is MNHEY and CDR2 SVGAGI. Sequencing input: peripheral blood. The chain uses TRBV6-5 and TRBJ1-2; D not certain. The sequence was obtained from a man aged 60 to 75 with acute or convalescent COVID-19. The CDR3 coding sequence is TGTGCCAGCATAGAGGGCGGGAGATGGGGCTATGGCTACACCTTC. This gives the protein CASIEGGRWGYGYTF.